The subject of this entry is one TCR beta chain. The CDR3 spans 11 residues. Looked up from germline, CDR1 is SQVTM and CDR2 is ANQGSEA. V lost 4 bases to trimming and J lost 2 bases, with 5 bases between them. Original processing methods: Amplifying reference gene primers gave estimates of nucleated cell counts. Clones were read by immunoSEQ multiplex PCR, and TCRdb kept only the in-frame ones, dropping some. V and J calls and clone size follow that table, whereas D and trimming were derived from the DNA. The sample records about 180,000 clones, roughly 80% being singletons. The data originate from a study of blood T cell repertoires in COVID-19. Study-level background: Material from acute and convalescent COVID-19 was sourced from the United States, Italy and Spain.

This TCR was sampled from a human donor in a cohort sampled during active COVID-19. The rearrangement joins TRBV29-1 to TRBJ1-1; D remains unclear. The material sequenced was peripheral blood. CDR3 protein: CSVASNTEAFF. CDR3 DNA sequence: TGCAGCGTTGCTTCTAACACTGAAGCTTTCTTT.